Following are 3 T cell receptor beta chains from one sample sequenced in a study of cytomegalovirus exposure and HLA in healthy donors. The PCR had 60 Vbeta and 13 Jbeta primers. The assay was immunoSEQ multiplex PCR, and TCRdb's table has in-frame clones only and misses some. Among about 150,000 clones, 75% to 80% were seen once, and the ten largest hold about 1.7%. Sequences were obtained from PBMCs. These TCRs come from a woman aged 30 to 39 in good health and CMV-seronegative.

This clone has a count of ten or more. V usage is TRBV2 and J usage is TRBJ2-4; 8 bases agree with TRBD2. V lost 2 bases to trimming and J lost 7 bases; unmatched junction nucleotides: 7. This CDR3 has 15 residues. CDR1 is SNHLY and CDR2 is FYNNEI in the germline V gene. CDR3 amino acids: CASSEKTPGGNIQYF. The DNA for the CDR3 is TGTGCCAGCAGTGAAAAGACCCCGGGGGGGAACATTCAGTACTTC.

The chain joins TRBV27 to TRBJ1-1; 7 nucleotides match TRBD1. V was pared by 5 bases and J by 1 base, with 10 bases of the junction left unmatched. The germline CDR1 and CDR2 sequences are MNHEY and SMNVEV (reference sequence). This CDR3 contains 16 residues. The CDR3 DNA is TGTGCCAGCAGTCTTCTGTGGGCAGGGGGGAACACTGAAGCTTTCTTT. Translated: CASSLLWAGGNTEAFF.

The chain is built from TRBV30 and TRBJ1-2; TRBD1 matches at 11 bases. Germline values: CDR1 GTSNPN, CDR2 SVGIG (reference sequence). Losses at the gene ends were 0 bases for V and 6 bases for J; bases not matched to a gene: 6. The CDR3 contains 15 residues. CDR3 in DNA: TGTGCCTGGAGTGTACGCTGGGACAGGGGGAATGGCTACACCTTC. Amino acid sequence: CAWSVRWDRGNGYTF.